Following are 28 T cell receptor beta chains from one sample sequenced in a study of shared clonotypes between healthy human individuals. CD8 cells regarded as naive lacked CD45RO, were positively chosen for CCR7, and omitted terminally differentiated effector memory CD45RA+ cells. Profiled with immunoSEQ multiplex PCR; TCRdb holds only in-frame clones, not every one. The sample contains about 2.1 million clones, over 85% of which appear only once. Sequencing used naive CD8+ T cells from PBMCs. These receptors were taken from a man between 18 and 35 years old in good health. Some clones in this sample may be carry-over from other donors' samples.

This clone came up once. The same CDR3 is also encoded by other DNA sequences in this sample. The chain uses TRBV6-5 and TRBJ2-1, with D unresolved. CDR3 length: 12 residues. The V end lost 5 bases, the J end lost 6 bases, and 8 bases lay between the germline ends. Per germline, CDR1 MNHEY and CDR2 SVGAGI. The CDR3 is CASSPGPNEQFF. In nucleotides, the CDR3 is TGTGCCAGCAGTCCGGGTCCCAATGAGCAGTTCTTC.

The V and J genes are TRBV30 and TRBJ1-6; tentative D call: TRBD1 (6 bases). V was shortened by 1 base and J by 8 bases, with 15 bases between the two germline ends. The CDR3 runs 15 residues. Germline values: CDR1 GTSNPN, CDR2 SVGIG (reference sequence). As DNA, the CDR3 is TGTGCCTGGAGTGACATAACAGGGACCGATTCACCCCTCCACTTT. It codes for CAWSDITGTDSPLHF.

The rearrangement uses TRBV5-1 and TRBJ2-7, with D perhaps matching TRBD1 (6 bases). The CDR3 totals 14 residues. Germline assignment: CDR1 SGHRS and CDR2 YFSETQ. Trimming removed 1 base from V and 2 bases from J, with 10 bases in between. CDR3 DNA sequence: TGCGCCAGCAGCTTGACAGGGATGGCCTACGAGCAGTACTTC. Translation: CASSLTGMAYEQYF. The full variable domain, in which reference TRBV5-1 and TRBJ2-7 provide the parts outside the CDR3, is KAGVTQTPRYLIKTRGQQVTLSCSPISGHRSVSWYQQTPGQGLQFLFEYFSETQRNKGNFPGRFSGRQFSNSRSEMNVSTLELGDSALYLCASSLTGMAYEQYFGPGTRLTVT.

A single count supports this clone. The chain carries TRBV4-1 and TRBJ2-7; D is uncertain. V was cut by 1 base and J by 6 bases, with 10 bases left in between. Per germline, CDR1 MGHRA and CDR2 YSYEKL. The CDR3 is made up of 13 amino acids. CDR3 residues: CASSQVFGAEQYF. The DNA of the CDR3 is TGCGCCAGCAGCCAAGTATTTGGCGCCGAGCAGTACTTC.

The chain uses TRBV27 and TRBJ1-5; perhaps TRBD1 as D (5 bases). Germline values: CDR1 MNHEY, CDR2 SMNVEV (reference sequence). This CDR3 comprises 14 residues. V was pared by 5 bases and J by 1 base, with 9 bases between. The CDR3 is CASSPQESNQPQHF. CDR3 nucleotide sequence: TGTGCCAGCAGTCCACAGGAAAGCAATCAGCCCCAGCATTTT.

This clone was detected once. The rearrangement joins TRBV7-2 to TRBJ2-1; the D gene is possibly TRBD1 (7 bases). Germline assignment: CDR1 SGHTA and CDR2 FQGNSA. Trimming took 1 base from V and 6 from J, leaving 16 bases between them. The CDR3 extends over 16 amino acids. The CDR3 loop is CASSLELGGTVNEQFF. The CDR3 nucleotides are TGTGCCAGCAGCTTAGAGTTGGGCGGGACAGTCAATGAGCAGTTCTTC. Variable domain in full (rest from reference TRBV7-2 and TRBJ2-1): GAGVSQSPSNKVTEKGKDVELRCDPISGHTALYWYRQSLGQGLEFLIYFQGNSAPDKSGLPSDRFSAERTGGSVSTLTIQRTQQEDSAVYLCASSLELGGTVNEQFFGPGTRLTVL.

This clone was picked up one time. The gene calls are TRBV14 and TRBJ2-5; possibly TRBD1 for D (6 bases). This CDR3 contains 16 residues. Looked up from germline, CDR1 is SGHDN and CDR2 is FVKESK. Deletions cut 0 bases from V and 5 bases from J, with 16 bases between. The CDR3 bases are TGTGCCAGCAGCCAAGATCGCACAGGGCGAGGGGAGACCCAGTACTTC. The encoded protein is CASSQDRTGRGETQYF.

V gene TRBV7-9 combines with J gene TRBJ1-1; D not certain. In germline, CDR1 is SEHNR, CDR2 FQNEAQ (reference sequence). Trimming stripped 11 bases from V and 7 bases from J, with 14 bases between. The CDR3 contains 11 residues. The CDR3 region has the DNA TGTGCCGCCGCAGCTCTTGTTGAAGCTTTCTTT. Amino acids: CAAAALVEAFF.

The rearrangement joins TRBV4-1 to TRBJ1-1, with D unresolved. In germline, CDR1 is MGHRA, CDR2 YSYEKL. The V end lost 1 base, the J end lost 1 base, and 7 bases lay between the germline ends. CDR3 size: 14 residues. This chain's CDR3 is CASSQGRRNTEAFF. The CDR3 DNA is TGCGCCAGCAGCCAAGGGCGGCGGAACACTGAAGCTTTCTTT.

With regard to this clone: Other nucleotide sequences in the sample specify the same CDR3. The chain links TRBV14 to TRBJ2-3; no clear D gene. The CDR3 spans 13 residues. V was cut by 2 bases and J by 1 base, with 4 bases left in between. Germline assignment: CDR1 SGHDN and CDR2 FVKESK. The CDR3, as DNA: TGTGCCAGCAGCCAATCCGGCACAGATACGCAGTATTTT. Translating gives CASSQSGTDTQYF.

This clone was seen a single time. This chain uses TRBV7-8 with TRBJ1-2; TRBD1 matches at 8 bases. In germline, CDR1 is SGHVS, CDR2 FQNEAQ. The CDR3 is 14 amino acids. The junction had 7 bases not matched to a gene; V was cut back by 4 bases and J by 6 bases. CDR3 sequence reads: CASSSYDRGNGYTF. The CDR3 nucleotides read TGTGCCAGCAGCTCGTATGACAGGGGAAATGGCTACACCTTC.

The chain joins TRBV27 to TRBJ1-1; 7 bases are shared with TRBD1. V lost 5 bases, J lost 3 bases, and 9 bases stayed unmatched. The CDR3 is 15 amino acids. Per the germline V gene, CDR1 is MNHEY and CDR2 is SMNVEV (reference sequence). CDR3 region: CASSPVQGWDTEAFF. CDR3 sequence (DNA): TGTGCCAGCAGTCCGGTACAGGGGTGGGACACTGAAGCTTTCTTT.

This clone has just one count. The gene calls are TRBV4-3 and TRBJ1-5; unclear D gene. Trimming removed 0 bases at V and 4 bases at J, with 16 bases between. Germline CDR1 and CDR2: LGHNA and YSLEER. The length of the CDR3 is 17 residues. CDR3 region: CASSQDLLYSENQPQHF. For the CDR3, the DNA is TGCGCCAGCAGCCAAGATCTCCTTTACAGTGAGAATCAGCCCCAGCATTTT.

This chain joins TRBV4-1 and TRBJ2-7; the match to TRBD1 covers 10 bases. The CDR3 is made up of 15 amino acids. The ends lost 4 bases at V and 2 bases at J; junction bases unmatched: 5. Germline V gene lookup returns CDR1 MGHRA and CDR2 YSYEKL. The CDR3 nucleotides are TGCGCCAGCAGCCGACCGGGACAGGGGACCTACGAGCAGTACTTC. Translation: CASSRPGQGTYEQYF.

The rearrangement links TRBV9 to TRBJ2-4, with TRBD2 identical over 12 bases. Germline V gene data show CDR1 as SGDLS and CDR2 as YYNGEE. The CDR3 has 17 residues. J lost 0 bases, V lost 3 bases, and 4 bases had no gene match. CDR3 region: CASSGPGLAGAKNIQYF. As DNA, the CDR3 is TGTGCCAGCAGCGGGCCGGGACTAGCGGGAGCCAAAAACATTCAGTACTTC. Drawing the rest from reference TRBV9 and TRBJ2-4, the complete variable domain is DSGVTQTPKHLITATGQRVTLRCSPRSGDLSVYWYQQSLDQGLQFLIQYYNGEERAKGNILERFSAQQFPDLHSELNLSSLELGDSALYFCASSGPGLAGAKNIQYFGAGTRLSVL.

The rearrangement uses TRBV6-1 and TRBJ1-4, with a tentative D call TRBD1 (6 bases). The germline CDR1 and CDR2 sequences are MNHNS and SASEGT. The V end lost 8 bases, the J end lost 5 bases, and 12 bases lay between the germline ends. The CDR3 contains 13 residues. The CDR3 coding sequence is TGTGCCAGCGGGGCAGGACAGAATGAAAAACTGTTTTTT. Residues: CASGAGQNEKLFF.

The J gene is TRBJ2-7, the V gene TRBV13; TRBD1 agrees at 7 bases. Germline V gene data show CDR1 as PRHDT and CDR2 as FYEKMQ (reference sequence). The CDR3 runs 14 residues. V shed 1 base and J 2 bases; nucleotides not matched to a gene: 2. In DNA, the CDR3 is TGTGCCAGCAGCTTAGAGACAGGGACCTACGAGCAGTACTTC. Translated: CASSLETGTYEQYF.

V and J are TRBV29-1 and TRBJ1-1; D gene uncertain. Between the trimmed V and J ends, which lost 6 bases and 11 bases, there was a span of 13 bases. This CDR3 is built from 10 residues. CDR1 is SQVTM, CDR2 ANQGSEA, per germline. Written as DNA, the CDR3 is TGCAGCGTGGAGACCCGCTGGGCTTTCTTT. Its translation: CSVETRWAFF.

This clone was observed once. This chain links TRBV21-1 with TRBJ1-2; the listed D gene, TRBD1, was not tested against the DNA. TRBV21-1 is a pseudogene segment. CDR3 length: 14 residues. CDR3 residues: CASSGVWTGVGYTF. In DNA form, the CDR3 reads TGTGCCAGCAGCGGGGTTTGGACAGGGGTTGGCTACACCTTC.

This sequence joins TRBV9 and TRBJ2-7; 9 bases agree with TRBD2. Germline V gene sequence: CDR1 SGDLS, CDR2 YYNGEE. The CDR3 runs to 16 residues. V trimming: 0 bases; J trimming: 3 bases; junction bases outside the gene matches: 7. The CDR3 region has the DNA TGTGCCAGCAGCGTAGCTTCTAGCGGGGAGTACTACGAGCAGTACTTC. Residues: CASSVASSGEYYEQYF.

The V gene is TRBV5-5, the J gene TRBJ2-7; unclear D gene. This CDR3 is 15 amino acids long. Germline lookup yields CDR1 SGHKS and CDR2 YYEKEE (reference sequence). V shed 0 bases and J shed 3 bases, with 13 bases lying between them. CDR3: CASSLDFARNYEQYF. The CDR3 DNA sequence: TGTGCCAGCAGCTTGGATTTTGCACGGAACTACGAGCAGTACTTC.

V usage is TRBV11-1 and J usage is TRBJ2-7, with D unclear. From germline, CDR1 is SGHAT and CDR2 FQDESV (reference sequence). V was cut by 1 base and J by 4 bases, with 8 bases left in between. CDR3 length equals 13 residues. The CDR3 DNA sequence: TGTGCCAGCAGCTTAGTAACTAATTACGAGCAGTACTTC. Amino acid sequence: CASSLVTNYEQYF.

This sequence joins TRBV4-3 and TRBJ2-1, with D maybe TRBD1 (6 bases). V was clipped by 4 bases and J by 5 bases, with 18 bases between them. The CDR3 length is 16 residues. Germline CDR1 is LGHNA and CDR2 is YSLEER. The CDR3 sequence: CASSLKAQGVHNEQFF. Here the CDR3 DNA reads TGCGCCAGCAGCCTTAAAGCACAGGGTGTCCACAATGAGCAGTTCTTC.

Notes on this clone: This sample also contains other DNA sequences that code for the same CDR3. J is TRBJ2-7 and V is TRBV6-6; D possibly corresponds to TRBD1 (5 bases). V shed 6 bases and J shed 1 base, with 10 bases lying between them. Per germline, CDR1 MNHNY and CDR2 SVGAGI (reference sequence). This CDR3 comprises 13 residues. The DNA for the CDR3 is TGTGCCAGCAGACCCGACAGTTCCTACGAGCAGTACTTC. Translated, it gives CASRPDSSYEQYF.

The J gene is TRBJ2-5, the V gene TRBV29-1; perhaps TRBD1 as D (5 bases). The CDR3 totals 16 residues. Germline-derived CDR1 and CDR2 are SQVTM and ANQGSEA. V shed 2 bases and J shed 1 base, with 17 bases lying between them. As DNA, the CDR3 is TGCAGCGTTGAAAAAGTCACCGGCACAGGCCAAGAGACCCAGTACTTC. This sequence encodes CSVEKVTGTGQETQYF.

About this clone itself: This CDR3 is also generated by other DNA sequences in the sample. The chain links TRBV4-3 to TRBJ2-1; D is perhaps TRBD1 or TRBD2 (5 bases each). Trimming stripped 0 bases from V and 8 bases from J, with 8 bases between. The CDR3 runs to 13 residues. CDR1 LGHNA and CDR2 YSLEER come from the germline V gene. The CDR3: CASSQDRGDEQFF. CDR3 bases: TGCGCCAGCAGCCAAGACCGGGGCGATGAGCAGTTCTTC.

The genes are TRBV28 and TRBJ2-7, with 9 bases lining up with TRBD1. The junction had 15 bases not matched to a gene; V was cut back by 6 bases and J by 0 bases. Germline CDR1 is MDHEN and CDR2 is SYDVKM. The CDR3 loop spans 18 amino acids. The chain's CDR3 is CASSGDRDLYGTSYEQYF. In DNA form, the CDR3 reads TGTGCCAGCAGCGGGGACAGGGATTTATACGGGACCTCCTACGAGCAGTACTTC.

This clone has a single count. The J gene is TRBJ1-2, the V gene TRBV27, with 12 bases fitting TRBD1. Per the germline V gene, CDR1 is MNHEY and CDR2 is SMNVEV (reference sequence). The CDR3 covers 18 residues. J gave up 5 bases and V 0 bases, and 10 bases lay outside the gene matches. CDR3 DNA: TGTGCCAGCAGTTTATCTTTCGGGGACAGGGGGCTAGAATATGGCTACACCTTC. Residues: CASSLSFGDRGLEYGYTF.